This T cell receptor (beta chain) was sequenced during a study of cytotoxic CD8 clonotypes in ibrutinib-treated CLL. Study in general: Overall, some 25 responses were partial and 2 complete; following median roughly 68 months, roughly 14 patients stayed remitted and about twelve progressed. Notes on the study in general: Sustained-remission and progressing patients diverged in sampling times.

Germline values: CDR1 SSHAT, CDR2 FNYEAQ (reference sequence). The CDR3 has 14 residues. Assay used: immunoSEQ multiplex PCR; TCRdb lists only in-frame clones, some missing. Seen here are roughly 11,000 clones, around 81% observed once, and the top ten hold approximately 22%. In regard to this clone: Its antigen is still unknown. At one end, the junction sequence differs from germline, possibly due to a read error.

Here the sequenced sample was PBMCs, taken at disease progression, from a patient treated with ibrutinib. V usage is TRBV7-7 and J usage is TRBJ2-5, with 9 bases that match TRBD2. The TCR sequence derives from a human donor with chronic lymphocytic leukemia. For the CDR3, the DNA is TGTGCTAGCAGCGGGACTAGCTCGAGCGAGACCCAGTACTTC. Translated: CASSGTSSSETQYF.